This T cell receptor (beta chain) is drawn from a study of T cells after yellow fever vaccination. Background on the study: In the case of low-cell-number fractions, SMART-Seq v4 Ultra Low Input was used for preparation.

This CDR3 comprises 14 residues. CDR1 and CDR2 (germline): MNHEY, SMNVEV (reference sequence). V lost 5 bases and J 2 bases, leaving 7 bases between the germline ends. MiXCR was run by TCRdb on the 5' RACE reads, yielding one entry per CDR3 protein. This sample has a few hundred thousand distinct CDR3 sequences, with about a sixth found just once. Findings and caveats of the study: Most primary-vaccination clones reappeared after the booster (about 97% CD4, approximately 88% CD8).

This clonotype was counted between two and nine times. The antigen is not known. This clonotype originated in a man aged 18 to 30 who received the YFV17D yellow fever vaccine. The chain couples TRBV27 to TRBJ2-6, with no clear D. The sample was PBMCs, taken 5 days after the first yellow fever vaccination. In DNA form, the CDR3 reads TGTGCCAGCAGTCGCCTAGCTGGGGCCAACGTCCTGACTTTC. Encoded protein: CASSRLAGANVLTF. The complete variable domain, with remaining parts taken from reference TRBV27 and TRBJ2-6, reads EAQVTQNPRYLITVTGKKLTVTCSQNMNHEYMSWYRQDPGLGLRQIYYSMNVEVTDKGDVPEGYKVSRKEKRNFPLILESPSPNQTSLYFCASSRLAGANVLTFGAGSRLTVL.